These T cell receptor beta chains were read from a single sample in a study of shared clonotypes between healthy human individuals. Sequencing was performed with immunoSEQ multiplex PCR; in TCRdb, only in-frame clones are kept and a portion is missing. This repertoire shows some 2,400,000 clones, approximately 95% found once; its top ten account for roughly 0.13%. Sequenced sample: naive CD4+ T cells sorted from blood. These receptors came from a man aged 18 to 29 in good health. The CDR3 runs from the conserved cysteine through the conserved F or W. The order of the fields is clone size, V gene, J gene, D gene, CDR3 protein, CDR3 DNA. A D gene is named only where the DNA matches it firmly. Clone size is not always given. Where it is, it says once, few, many or a class for expanded clones.

size: -; V: TRBV5-1; J: TRBJ2-7; D: -; CDR3: CASSLASGGSYEQYF; DNA: TGCGCCAGCAGCTTGGCCAGCGGCGGCTCCTACGAGCAGTACTTC
size: -; V: TRBV19; J: TRBJ1-2; D: -; CDR3: CASSIMGSPNYGYTF; DNA: TGTGCCAGTAGTATAATGGGCAGCCCTAACTATGGCTACACCTTC
size: -; V: TRBV7-9; J: TRBJ2-5; D: -; CDR3: CASSFVWTRGWETQYF; DNA: TGTGCCAGCAGCTTTGTCTGGACCCGGGGCTGGGAGACCCAGTACTTC
size: -; V: TRBV15; J: TRBJ1-1; D: -; CDR3: CATSRDLGGTEAFF; DNA: TGTGCCACCAGCAGAGATCTCGGGGGAACTGAAGCTTTCTTT
size: -; V: TRBV14; J: TRBJ2-3; D: TRBD2; CDR3: CASSQLTSGTDTQYF; DNA: TGTGCCAGCAGCCAATTGACTAGCGGCACAGATACGCAGTATTTT
size: -; V: TRBV5-5; J: TRBJ1-6; D: TRBD1; CDR3: CASSRVGTGGFSYNSPLHF; DNA: TGTGCCAGCAGCCGGGTCGGGACAGGGGGCTTCTCCTATAATTCACCCCTCCACTTT
size: -; V: TRBV27; J: TRBJ2-7; D: TRBD2; CDR3: CASSLLAGGYEQYF; DNA: TGTGCCAGCAGTCTACTAGCGGGGGGCTACGAGCAGTACTTC
size: -; V: TRBV6-6; J: TRBJ1-4; D: TRBD1; CDR3: CASSTNRGATNEKLFF; DNA: TGTGCCAGCAGCACAAACAGGGGTGCAACTAATGAAAAACTGTTTTTT
size: -; V: TRBV5-3; J: TRBJ1-3; D: -; CDR3: CARSSEQGTGNTIYF; DNA: TGTGCCAGAAGCTCCGAACAGGGTACTGGAAACACCATATATTTT
size: once; V: TRBV25-1; J: TRBJ1-5; D: -; CDR3: CASSELLRQPNQPQHF; DNA: TGTGCCAGCAGTGAATTGTTGAGACAGCCCAATCAGCCCCAGCATTTT
size: -; V: TRBV6-1; J: TRBJ1-2; D: -; CDR3: CASSGTPGGAAGYTF; DNA: TGTGCCAGCAGCGGGACCCCCGGGGGGGCTGCTGGCTACACCTTC
size: -; V: TRBV5-1; J: TRBJ2-7; D: -; CDR3: CASSIGTDFYEQYF; DNA: TGCGCCAGCAGCATCGGGACGGATTTCTACGAGCAGTACTTC
size: -; V: TRBV18; J: TRBJ2-6; D: -; CDR3: CASSPPVAGANVLTF; DNA: TGTGCCAGCTCACCACCGGTGGCGGGGGCCAACGTCCTGACTTTC
size: -; V: TRBV18; J: TRBJ2-5; D: -; CDR3: CASSPPNSQETQYF; DNA: TGTGCCAGCTCACCACCCAACAGCCAAGAGACCCAGTACTTC
size: once; V: TRBV6-5; J: TRBJ1-2; D: -; CDR3: CASSYGVTKGYTF; DNA: TGTGCCAGCAGTTACGGGGTTACTAAAGGCTACACCTTC
size: -; V: TRBV9; J: TRBJ1-4; D: TRBD1; CDR3: CASSAPTGGGEKLFF; DNA: TGTGCCAGCAGCGCGCCGACAGGGGGTGGAGAAAAACTGTTTTTT
size: -; V: TRBV6-1; J: TRBJ2-1; D: TRBD1; CDR3: CASSEGQGAGEQFF; DNA: TGTGCCAGCAGTGAAGGGCAGGGGGCCGGTGAGCAGTTCTTC
size: -; V: TRBV6-1; J: TRBJ1-1; D: -; CDR3: CASTTGLGMNTEAFF; DNA: TGTGCCAGCACCACGGGGCTTGGGATGAACACTGAAGCTTTCTTT
size: -; V: TRBV5-1; J: TRBJ2-7; D: TRBD2; CDR3: CASSLAAGGPYEQYF; DNA: TGCGCCAGCAGCTTGGCGGCGGGGGGGCCCTACGAGCAGTACTTC
size: -; V: TRBV30; J: TRBJ1-1; D: -; CDR3: CAWSPMSGLTEAFF; DNA: TGTGCCTGGAGCCCCATGTCGGGGCTCACTGAAGCTTTCTTT
size: -; V: TRBV28; J: TRBJ1-5; D: TRBD1; CDR3: CASRGQWNQPQHF; DNA: TGTGCCAGCAGGGGACAGTGGAATCAGCCCCAGCATTTT
size: -; V: TRBV7-2; J: TRBJ1-1; D: TRBD1; CDR3: CASSPSLQGPNTEAFF; DNA: TGTGCCAGCAGCCCTAGTCTACAGGGGCCGAACACTGAAGCTTTCTTT
size: once; V: TRBV5-4; J: TRBJ2-3; D: TRBD2; CDR3: CASSSSPSGPSTDTQYF; DNA: TGTGCCAGCAGCTCTTCCCCTAGCGGGCCAAGCACAGATACGCAGTATTTT
size: -; V: TRBV7-7; J: TRBJ1-1; D: -; CDR3: CASSLATGNDTEAFF; DNA: TGTGCTAGCAGCTTAGCAACGGGGAATGACACTGAAGCTTTCTTT
size: -; V: TRBV4-3; J: TRBJ2-6; D: -; CDR3: CASSQDRGSGANVLTF; DNA: TGCGCCAGCAGCCAAGATAGGGGATCTGGGGCCAACGTCCTGACTTTC
size: -; V: TRBV28; J: TRBJ2-1; D: TRBD2; CDR3: CASSPLAGGVNEQFF; DNA: TGTGCCAGCAGTCCTCTAGCGGGAGGAGTGAATGAGCAGTTCTTC
size: -; V: TRBV28; J: TRBJ2-1; D: TRBD2; CDR3: CASSLSSGTYNEQFF; DNA: TGTGCCAGCAGCCTCTCAAGCGGGACTTACAATGAGCAGTTCTTC
size: -; V: TRBV19; J: TRBJ1-1; D: -; CDR3: CASSNGQRNTEAFF; DNA: TGTGCCAGTAGTAACGGACAAAGGAACACTGAAGCTTTCTTT
size: -; V: TRBV6-1; J: TRBJ1-1; D: -; CDR3: CASSDRPLLTEAFF; DNA: TGTGCCAGCAGTGATAGGCCGTTGTTAACTGAAGCTTTCTTT
size: -; V: TRBV5-1; J: TRBJ2-5; D: TRBD1; CDR3: CASSLGDRGQETQYF; DNA: TGCGCCAGCAGCTTGGGGGACAGGGGCCAAGAGACCCAGTACTTC
size: -; V: TRBV5-4; J: TRBJ2-3; D: TRBD2; CDR3: CASSIPGTSADTQYF; DNA: TGTGCCAGCAGCATACCCGGGACTAGTGCAGATACGCAGTATTTT
size: once; V: TRBV25-1; J: TRBJ2-5; D: -; CDR3: CASSLRRDGETQYF; DNA: TGTGCCAGCAGTTTGCGAAGGGACGGAGAGACCCAGTACTTC
size: -; V: TRBV5-4; J: TRBJ2-2; D: -; CDR3: CASSLAPNTGELFF; DNA: TGTGCCAGCAGCTTGGCCCCGAACACCGGGGAGCTGTTTTTT
size: -; V: TRBV7-8; J: TRBJ1-5; D: TRBD1; CDR3: CASSLRDRTDQPQHF; DNA: TGTGCCAGCAGCTTGCGGGACAGGACGGATCAGCCCCAGCATTTT
size: -; V: TRBV14; J: TRBJ2-5; D: TRBD1; CDR3: CASSQSTGAGETQYF; DNA: TGTGCCAGCAGCCAATCCACAGGGGCCGGAGAGACCCAGTACTTC
size: -; V: TRBV13; J: TRBJ2-2; D: TRBD1; CDR3: CASSQPTGGQGRELFF; DNA: TGTGCCAGCAGCCAACCCACAGGGGGCCAAGGCCGGGAGCTGTTTTTT
size: -; V: TRBV11-2; J: TRBJ2-5; D: -; CDR3: CASSLQGLQETQYF; DNA: TGTGCCAGCAGCTTACAGGGGTTGCAAGAGACCCAGTACTTC
size: -; V: TRBV19; J: TRBJ2-2; D: TRBD1; CDR3: CASRSTKWGQPGELFF; DNA: TGTGCCAGTAGGTCAACAAAATGGGGACAGCCCGGGGAGCTGTTTTTT
size: -; V: TRBV5-4; J: TRBJ2-3; D: -; CDR3: CASSLVERAGKDTQYF; DNA: TGTGCCAGCAGCTTGGTGGAACGGGCGGGAAAAGATACGCAGTATTTT
size: -; V: TRBV6-5; J: TRBJ2-3; D: TRBD2; CDR3: CASSYGSGYTDTQYF; DNA: TGTGCCAGCAGTTACGGTAGCGGGTACACAGATACGCAGTATTTT
size: -; V: TRBV18; J: TRBJ2-3; D: -; CDR3: CASSPDTDTQYF; DNA: TGTGCCAGCTCGCCGGACACAGATACGCAGTATTTT
size: -; V: TRBV6-6; J: TRBJ2-7; D: -; CDR3: CASSYSGVSYYYEQYF; DNA: TGTGCCAGCAGTTACTCGGGGGTCTCCTACTACTACGAGCAGTACTTC
size: -; V: TRBV4-3; J: TRBJ1-2; D: -; CDR3: CASSPFIGLGYGYTF; DNA: TGCGCCAGCAGCCCCTTCATTGGCCTGGGCTATGGCTACACCTTC
size: once; V: TRBV12-5; J: TRBJ2-7; D: -; CDR3: CASGFRSYEQYF; DNA: TGTGCTAGTGGTTTCCGATCCTACGAGCAGTACTTC
size: -; V: TRBV5-1; J: TRBJ1-4; D: -; CDR3: CASTAGGSNEKLFF; DNA: TGCGCCAGCACCGCGGGAGGGTCTAATGAAAAACTGTTTTTT
size: once; V: TRBV2; J: TRBJ2-5; D: -; CDR3: CASSSGRQETQYF; DNA: TGTGCCAGCAGTTCAGGGAGGCAAGAGACCCAGTACTTC
size: -; V: TRBV6-6; J: TRBJ2-7; D: TRBD2; CDR3: CASSFPSGRINEQYF; DNA: TGTGCCAGCAGTTTTCCTAGCGGGAGGATAAACGAGCAGTACTTC
size: -; V: TRBV28; J: TRBJ1-6; D: -; CDR3: CASRWRLLNSPLHF; DNA: TGTGCCAGCAGGTGGAGACTCCTGAATTCACCCCTCCACTTT